This T cell receptor beta chain stems from a study of response to subunit inactivated influenza vaccine. Study-wide findings and caveats: Researchers suggested that each seasonal influenza vaccination recruits few new T cells.

Trimming removed 6 bases from V and 3 bases from J; junction bases left unmatched: 9. In germline, CDR1 is SGHRS, CDR2 YFSETQ. This CDR3 spans 14 amino acids. The sample holds a few counts of this clonotype. As yet, its antigen is unknown. TCRdb processed the RT-PCR reads anew with MiXCR; each CDR3 protein has one entry. Of hundreds of thousands of distinct CDR3 sequences in the sample, about 15% are singletons; the top ten hold less than 8.5%. The J gene is TRBJ2-7, the V gene TRBV5-1; 7 bases are shared with TRBD1. The sequencing used PBMCs from blood, collected around 15 days before vaccination. The source is a man aged 50 to 60 who received an inactivated influenza vaccine. In nucleotides, the CDR3 is TGCGCCAGCAACCCGACAGGGTCTCACTACGAGCAGTACTTC. This encodes CASNPTGSHYEQYF.